This T cell receptor (beta chain) originates from a study of lymphopenia after photon versus proton radiotherapy. Only a few counts were recorded for this clone. TCRdb keeps only in-frame clones here, not all; method: immunoSEQ multiplex PCR. The data show about 8,000 clones, approximately 86% seen once. This sequence was found in a woman in her 70s with pancreatic cancer. Specimen: peripheral blood, collected from a patient treated with photon-based radiotherapy.

In DNA form, the CDR3 reads TGTGCCAGCAGCCAAGATAGCGAGACAGTAAATCAGCCCCAGCATTTT. This encodes CASSQDSETVNQPQHF. The J gene is TRBJ1-5, the V gene TRBV4-2; weak D call: TRBD1 (5 bases). The germline V and J ends were trimmed by 0 bases and 4 bases, with 13 bases remaining between them. The V gene's germline CDR1 is LGHNA and CDR2 YNFKEQ. The CDR3 has 16 amino acids.